Listed below are T cell receptor beta chains from one sample, sequenced in a study of OX40 agonist ivuxolimab in advanced cancers. Measured with immunoSEQ multiplex PCR; TCRdb has only the in-frame clones, and not every one. The sample includes about 100,000 clones, 91% of them seen just once. Here the sequenced sample was CD4+ or CD8+ T cells sorted from blood, taken in a trial of the OX40 agonist ivuxolimab. The receptors derive from an adult with an advanced solid tumor such as melanoma, head and neck, liver or kidney cancer. Each CDR3 is given with its conserved first and last residue. A D gene is named only where the DNA matches it firmly. Clone size is shown for a subset of rows, as once, few, many or a class of expanded clone.

j_call v_call d_call clone_size cdr3_length cdr3_aa cdr3_nt
TRBJ1-2 TRBV5-1 TRBD1 NA 14 CASSLLGQDYGYTF TGCGCCAGCAGCTTGTTGGGACAGGACTATGGCTACACCTTC
TRBJ2-7 TRBV6-1 NA NA 14 CASKPGAGVAEQYF TGTGCCAGCAAGCCCGGGGCAGGGGTCGCCGAGCAGTACTTC
TRBJ2-1 TRBV5-1 TRBD2 NA 16 CASSFAAGGPIYEQFF TGCGCCAGCAGCTTCGCGGCGGGAGGGCCTATATATGAGCAGTTCTTC
TRBJ2-5 TRBV19 NA NA 14 CASTPAGVRETQYF TGTGCCAGTACCCCGGCCGGAGTACGGGAGACCCAGTACTTC
TRBJ2-1 TRBV5-6 TRBD1 NA 16 CASSPRDRFTYNEQFF TGTGCCAGCAGCCCTAGGGACAGGTTTACCTACAATGAGCAGTTCTTC
TRBJ2-7 TRBV29-1 NA NA 16 CSVLLRTGGGTYEQYF TGCAGCGTTCTACTTCGTACAGGCGGGGGCACCTACGAGCAGTACTTC
TRBJ2-5 TRBV4-3 NA NA 15 CASSQEFGIGETQYF TGCGCCAGCAGCCAAGAGTTTGGGATTGGCGAGACCCAGTACTTC
TRBJ2-3 TRBV4-1 NA NA 15 CASSQDGVGADTQYF TGCGCCAGCAGCCAAGATGGAGTGGGGGCAGATACGCAGTATTTT
TRBJ2-7 TRBV28 TRBD1 once 14 CASSLGTGGYEQYF TGTGCCAGCAGTTTAGGAACAGGGGGCTACGAGCAGTACTTC
TRBJ2-2 TRBV7-3 NA NA 12 CASSSDTGELFF TGTGCCAGCAGCAGCGACACCGGGGAGCTGTTTTTT
TRBJ1-2 TRBV9 NA NA 18 CASSGQISGAGGSYGYTF TGTGCCAGCAGCGGACAGATCTCCGGGGCCGGTGGAAGCTATGGCTACACCTTC
TRBJ2-4 TRBV11-2 NA NA 16 CASSLASGGAKNIQYF TGTGCCAGCAGCTTAGCTTCAGGGGGGGCCAAAAACATTCAGTACTTC
TRBJ2-1 TRBV7-8 TRBD2 NA 14 CASSQRERYNEQFF TGTGCCAGCAGCCAGCGGGAGCGCTACAATGAGCAGTTCTTC
TRBJ1-2 TRBV2 NA few 14 CASSDTGGNYGYTF TGTGCCAGCAGTGATACGGGGGGAAACTATGGCTACACCTTC
TRBJ2-7 TRBV4-1 NA NA 16 CASSQDDLAHSYEQYF TGCGCCAGCAGCCAAGACGACTTGGCACACTCCTACGAGCAGTACTTC
TRBJ2-3 TRBV7-9 TRBD2 few 15 CASSLGSGRGDTQYF TGTGCCAGCAGCTTAGGTTCCGGGAGGGGGGATACGCAGTATTTT
TRBJ1-1 TRBV19 NA once 13 CASSIVANTEAFF TGTGCCAGTAGTATTGTGGCAAACACTGAAGCTTTCTTT
TRBJ2-7 TRBV4-3 TRBD2 once 14 CVSSSQREGREQYF TGCGTCAGCAGCTCTCAGCGGGAGGGCCGCGAGCAGTACTTC
TRBJ1-2 TRBV9 NA NA 14 CASSGGPDEHGYTF TGTGCCAGCAGCGGGGGGCCGGATGAACATGGCTACACCTTC
TRBJ1-1 TRBV15 NA NA 15 CATSRDWEGGTEAFF TGTGCCACCAGCAGAGACTGGGAAGGGGGCACTGAAGCTTTCTTT